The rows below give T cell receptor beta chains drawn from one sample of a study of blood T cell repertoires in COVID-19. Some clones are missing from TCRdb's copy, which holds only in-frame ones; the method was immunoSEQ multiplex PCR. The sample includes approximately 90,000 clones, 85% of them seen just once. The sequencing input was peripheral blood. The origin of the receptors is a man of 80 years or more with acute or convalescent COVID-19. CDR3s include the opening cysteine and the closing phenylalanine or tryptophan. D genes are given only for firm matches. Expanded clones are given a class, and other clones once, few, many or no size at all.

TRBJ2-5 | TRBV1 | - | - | TGCACCAGCAGCCCCCTCACTATAAGTTTAATGGAGACCCAGTACTTC | CTSSPLTISLMETQYF
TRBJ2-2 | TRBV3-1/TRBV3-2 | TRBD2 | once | TGTGCCAGCAGCCAGGGGGGGACTAGCGGTACCGGGGAGCTGTTTTTT | CASSQGGTSGTGELFF
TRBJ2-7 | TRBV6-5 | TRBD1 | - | TGTGCCAGCAGCCACAGGGGGACGCTTTACGAGCAGTACTTT | CASSHRGTLYEQYF
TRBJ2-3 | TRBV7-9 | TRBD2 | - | TGTGCCAGCAGCCCTCGCGGGGGGCTGGATACGCAGTATTTT | CASSPRGGLDTQYF
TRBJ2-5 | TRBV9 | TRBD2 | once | TGTGCCAGCAGCGTAGGTAGTAGCGGGAGGGCCCTGGAGACCCAGTACTTC | CASSVGSSGRALETQYF
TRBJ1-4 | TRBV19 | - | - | TGTGCCAGTAGTTCGAGGGAATGGGAGGAAAAACTGTTTTTT | CASSSREWEEKLFF
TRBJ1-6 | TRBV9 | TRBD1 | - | TGTGCCAGCAGCCCTCGTCCCGGGACAGGGGGCTCCTATAATTCACCCCTCCACTTT | CASSPRPGTGGSYNSPLHF
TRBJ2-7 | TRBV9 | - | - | TGTGCCAGCAGCGTGCAGGGTGCACCGGCCTACGAGCAGTACTTC | CASSVQGAPAYEQYF
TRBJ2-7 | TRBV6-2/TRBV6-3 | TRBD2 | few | TGTGCCAGCAGCCCTAGCGGGTCCCACGAGCAGTACTTC | CASSPSGSHEQYF
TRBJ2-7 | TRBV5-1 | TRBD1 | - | TGCGCCAGCAGCTTTTCAGGGGGCAAATCCTACGAGCAGTACTTC | CASSFSGGKSYEQYF
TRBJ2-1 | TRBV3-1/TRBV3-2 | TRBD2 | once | TGTGCCAGCAGCCAAGATGGTCTAGCGGGACTCTACAATGAGCAGTTCTTC | CASSQDGLAGLYNEQFF
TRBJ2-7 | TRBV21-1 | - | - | TGTGCCAGCAGCAATAAGCCTAGCGGGAGGAAGACCTACGAGCAGTACTTC | CASSNKPSGRKTYEQYF
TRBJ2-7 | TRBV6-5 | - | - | TGTGCCAGCAGTTACTCGACGGGTGTCCCTTCCTACGAGCAGTACTTC | CASSYSTGVPSYEQYF
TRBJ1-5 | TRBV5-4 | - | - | TGTGCCAGCAGCATAGATGGCGATAGCAATCAACCCCAGCATTTT | CASSIDGDSNQPQHF
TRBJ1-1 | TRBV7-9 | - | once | TGTGCCAGCAGTTACGATACAGGTAGCCAAGCTTTCTTT | CASSYDTGSQAFF
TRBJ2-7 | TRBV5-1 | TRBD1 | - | TGCGCCAGCAGCTTGGCCGGGACAGGGTTCGTCTACGAGCAGTACTTC | CASSLAGTGFVYEQYF
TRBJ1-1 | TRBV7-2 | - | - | TGTGCCAGCAGCCCACTACAGGGTTCGGCTTTCTTT | CASSPLQGSAFF
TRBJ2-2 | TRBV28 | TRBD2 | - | TGTGCCAGCAGTTTCTCCCCAGGGACTAGCGGGAAGAACACCGGGGAGCTGTTTTTT | CASSFSPGTSGKNTGELFF
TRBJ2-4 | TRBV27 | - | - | TGTGCCAGCAGTTCATGGGGGAGGGGGTTAGCCAAAAACATTCAGTACTTC | CASSSWGRGLAKNIQYF
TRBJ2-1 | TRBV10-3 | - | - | TGTGCCATCAGCCCACTAGGATCGGGTTACAATGAGCAGTTCTTC | CAISPLGSGYNEQFF
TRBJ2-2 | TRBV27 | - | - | TGTGCCAGCAGTCCTCAGCGGGCTCGGGGGAGCGGGGAGCTGTTTTTT | CASSPQRARGSGELFF
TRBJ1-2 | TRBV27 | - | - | TGTGCCAGCAGTTTATACCCCGGGAACTATGGCTACACCTTC | CASSLYPGNYGYTF
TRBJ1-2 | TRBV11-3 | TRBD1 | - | TGTGCCAGCAGCGCGCGACAGGGAGGAGGCTACACCTTC | CASSARQGGGYTF
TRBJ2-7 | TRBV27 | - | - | TGTGCCAGCAGTTTATTCCCTCGCCCCGAGGGAAGGGAGCAGTACTTC | CASSLFPRPEGREQYF
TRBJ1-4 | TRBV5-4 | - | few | TGTGCCAGCAGTTCGGGGGGGCTAAATGAAAAACTGTTTTTT | CASSSGGLNEKLFF
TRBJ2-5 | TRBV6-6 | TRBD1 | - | TGTGCCAGCAGTTACCAAGGACAGGGGACGGGAGAGACCCAGTACTTC | CASSYQGQGTGETQYF
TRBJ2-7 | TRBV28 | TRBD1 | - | TGTGCCAGCAGTGGCGACAGGGCCTCCTACGAGCAGTACTTC | CASSGDRASYEQYF
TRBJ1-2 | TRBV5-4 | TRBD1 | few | TGTGCCAGCAGCCTGATGTTGGACAGGGGTGATGGCTACACCTTC | CASSLMLDRGDGYTF
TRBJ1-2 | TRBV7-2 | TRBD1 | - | TGTGCCAGCAGCTTGCCGGGACAGGGGTATGGCTACACCTTC | CASSLPGQGYGYTF
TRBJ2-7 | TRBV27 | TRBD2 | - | TGTGCCAGCAGTTACGGTCTAGCGGGAACCTACGAGCAGTACTTC | CASSYGLAGTYEQYF
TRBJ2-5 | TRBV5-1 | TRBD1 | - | TGCGCCAGCAGCTCGGGACAGGGGAGAGAGACCCAGTACTTC | CASSSGQGRETQYF
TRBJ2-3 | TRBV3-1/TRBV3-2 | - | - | TGTGCCAGCAGCCAAGCGACAGATACGCAGTATTTT | CASSQATDTQYF
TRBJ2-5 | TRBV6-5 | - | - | TGTGCCAGCAGTACCCTCTCAGGGGCAGGGTATTACTTC | CASSTLSGAGYYF
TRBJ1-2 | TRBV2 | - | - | TGTGCCAGCATCGAGGAGGGGATCTATGGCTACACCTTC | CASIEEGIYGYTF
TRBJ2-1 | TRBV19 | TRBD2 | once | TGTGCCAGCAAAGCTAGCGGGGCCTACAATGAGCAGTTCTTC | CASKASGAYNEQFF
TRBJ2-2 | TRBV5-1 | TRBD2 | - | TGCGCCAGCAGCCGGGAGGACTACACCGGGGAGCTGTTTTTT | CASSREDYTGELFF
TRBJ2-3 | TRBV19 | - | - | TGTGCCAGTAGTTCAGGGCCGGCAGGGAGCACAGATACGCAGTATTTT | CASSSGPAGSTDTQYF
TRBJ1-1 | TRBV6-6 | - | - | TGTGCCAGCAGTTTCCCGCCGGGGGGGGTGAGTGCTGAAGCTTTCTTT | CASSFPPGGVSAEAFF
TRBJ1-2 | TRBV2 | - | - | TGTGCCAGCAGTGAAAGTCGGCTGGGTCCCGGGTCTGGCTACACCTTC | CASSESRLGPGSGYTF
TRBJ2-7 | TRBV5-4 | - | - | TGTGCCAGCAGCTTAGCGGGCCCCTCAACCTACGAGCAGTACTTC | CASSLAGPSTYEQYF
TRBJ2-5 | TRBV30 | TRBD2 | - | TGTGCCTGGAGACCCCTCCCGGGAGGAGAGACCCAGTACTTC | CAWRPLPGGETQYF
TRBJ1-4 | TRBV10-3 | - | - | TGTGCCATCAGTGGGGGACAAGCTGAAAAACTGTTTTTT | CAISGGQAEKLFF
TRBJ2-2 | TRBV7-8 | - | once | TGTGCCAGCAGCCCCGATTCTTCGGGGGCGAACACCGGGGAGCTGTTTTTT | CASSPDSSGANTGELFF
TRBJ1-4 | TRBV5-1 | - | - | TGCGCCAGCACCATCTCCGCTGCAGTGAATGAAAAACTGTTTTTT | CASTISAAVNEKLFF
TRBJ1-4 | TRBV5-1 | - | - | TGCGCCAGCAGCCTAAGTGCGGGGAGTAATGAAAAACTGTTTTTT | CASSLSAGSNEKLFF
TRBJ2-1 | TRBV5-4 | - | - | TGTGCCACCCGGGAGGCAAGGGGGTCCTACAATGAGCAGTTCTTC | CATREARGSYNEQFF
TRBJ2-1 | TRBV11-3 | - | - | TGTGCCAGCAGCCGCGGGCGGGTGAGCTCCTACAATGAGCAGTTCTTC | CASSRGRVSSYNEQFF
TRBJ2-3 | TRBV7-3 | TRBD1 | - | TGTGCCAGCAGCTCCGGACAGGGGGCAGATACGCAGTATTTT | CASSSGQGADTQYF
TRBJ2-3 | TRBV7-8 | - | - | TGTGCCAGCATCAGCTGGGGGGGGCCAGATACGCAGTATTTT | CASISWGGPDTQYF
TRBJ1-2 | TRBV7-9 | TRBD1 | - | TGTGCCAGCAGCCCCTCGGACAGGGGAGGCTACACCTTC | CASSPSDRGGYTF
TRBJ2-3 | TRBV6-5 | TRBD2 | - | TGTGCCAGCAGTTACGGTGCGGGAGGGACCGCAGATACGCAGTATTTT | CASSYGAGGTADTQYF
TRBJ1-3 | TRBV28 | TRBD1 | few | TGTGCCAGCAGGGGGACAGGGCTCTCTGGAAACACCATATATTTT | CASRGTGLSGNTIYF
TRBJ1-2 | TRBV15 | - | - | TGTGCCACCAGCAGACGAGGCCCCGGTCGTTATGGCTACACCTTC | CATSRRGPGRYGYTF
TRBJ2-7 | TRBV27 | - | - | TGTGCCAGCAGTTTGAGGGACCGGGGGAATTTCTACGAGCAGTACTTC | CASSLRDRGNFYEQYF
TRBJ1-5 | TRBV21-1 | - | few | TGTGCCACCCAGCGGGGGTTAGTGGGCTTCAATCAGCCCCAGCATTTT | CATQRGLVGFNQPQHF